These 18 T cell receptor beta chains originate from one sample sequenced in a study of OX40 agonist ivuxolimab in advanced cancers. Repertoires were generated with immunoSEQ multiplex PCR, while TCRdb's copy carries only in-frame clones and drops some. This table has roughly 80,000 clones, 86% appearing once. The sequences come from CD4+ or CD8+ T cells sorted from blood, collected in a trial of the OX40 agonist ivuxolimab. Source of these receptors: an adult with an advanced solid tumor such as melanoma, head and neck, liver or kidney cancer.

The chain links TRBV5-4 to TRBJ2-3; D might be TRBD2 (6 bases). Germline V CDR1 and CDR2: SGHNT, YYREEE (reference sequence). V lost 3 bases and J lost 2, with 13 bases in between. CDR3 length: 15 amino acids. The CDR3 sequence: CASSSSSALTDTQYF. DNA for the CDR3: TGTGCCAGCAGCTCTTCTAGCGCCCTCACAGATACGCAGTATTTT.

The CDR3 is CASSVLAGATGELFF. The CDR3 DNA is TGTGCCAGCAGCGTTCTAGCGGGAGCAACCGGGGAGCTGTTTTTT. This chain joins TRBV9 and TRBJ2-2; 10 nucleotides agree with TRBD2. The V gene end was trimmed by 2 bases and the J gene end by 5 bases; junction bases not matched to a gene: 3. The CDR3 totals 15 residues. Germline V lookup: CDR1 SGDLS, CDR2 YYNGEE.

This clone was counted once. The CDR3 loop is CASSSGEKSPLHF. The CDR3 DNA reads TGCGCCAGCAGCTCAGGGGAAAAATCACCCCTCCACTTT. The chain combines TRBV5-1 with TRBJ1-6, with a possible D match to TRBD1 (6 bases). Trimming took 3 bases from V and 10 from J, leaving 11 bases between them. The CDR3 is 13 amino acids. Germline V lookup: CDR1 SGHRS, CDR2 YFSETQ.

The V and J genes are TRBV7-9 and TRBJ2-5, with 8 bases fitting TRBD2. CDR3 length: 17 amino acids. The V gene's germline CDR1 is SEHNR and CDR2 FQNEAQ (reference sequence). V trimming: 4 bases; J trimming: 7 bases; junction bases outside the gene matches: 17. CDR3 residues: CASSYPPAGLDLWTQYF. The CDR3 DNA reads as TGTGCCAGCAGCTACCCCCCCGCGGGACTAGACCTATGGACCCAGTACTTC.

The chain couples TRBV6-1 to TRBJ1-5; D remains ambiguous. The CDR3 loop spans 13 amino acids. Germline lookup yields CDR1 MNHNS and CDR2 SASEGT. V lost 0 bases and J 6 bases, leaving 6 bases between the germline ends. CDR3 region: CASSEASTQPQHF. The CDR3 DNA reads as TGTGCCAGCAGTGAAGCTTCGACTCAGCCCCAGCATTTT.

This clone was observed a handful of times. The genes are TRBV6-6 and TRBJ1-6, with D unclear. The CDR3 is 16 residues long. The V end was cut by 3 bases, the J end by 0 bases, with 9 bases between. Per the germline V gene, CDR1 is MNHNY and CDR2 is SVGAGI (reference sequence). CDR3 protein: CASSYVAGSYNSPLHF. CDR3 nucleotide sequence: TGTGCCAGCAGTTATGTGGCAGGCTCCTATAATTCACCCCTCCACTTT.

The chain couples TRBV5-1 to TRBJ2-3; 10 positions agree with TRBD1. From germline, CDR1 is SGHRS and CDR2 YFSETQ. CDR3 length: 14 amino acids. The V gene end was trimmed by 2 bases and the J gene end by 4 bases; junction bases not matched to a gene: 1. The CDR3 region has the DNA TGCGCCAGCAGCTTAGGACAGGGGGCAGATACGCAGTATTTT. It translates to CASSLGQGADTQYF.

As for this clone: Given a much more abundant clone one base away, this may be a read error. The rearrangement uses TRBV5-6 and TRBJ1-5; D gene uncertain. The V end lost 0 bases, the J end lost 4 bases, and 2 bases lay between the germline ends. CDR3 size: 12 residues. Per germline, CDR1 SGHDT and CDR2 YYEEEE. DNA for the CDR3: TGTGCCAGCAGCTTGGGTAATCAGCCCCAGCATTTT. It translates to CASSLGNQPQHF.

The chain has TRBV11-3 and TRBJ2-7; D is perhaps TRBD1 (6 bases). This CDR3 is built from 16 residues. Germline loops: CDR1 SGHNT, CDR2 YENEEA. V dropped 4 bases and J dropped 0 bases, with 16 bases sitting between them. CDR3 DNA: TGTGCCAGCAGCTCCCGACTACAGGGAAGCTCCTACGAGCAGTACTTC. This codes for CASSSRLQGSSYEQYF.

V and J are TRBV11-2 and TRBJ2-1; 9 bases are a match to TRBD1. The CDR3 has 18 residues. V dropped 0 bases and J dropped 5; count of bases not matched to a gene: 11. Germline CDR1 reads SGHAT; CDR2 reads FQNNGV. The CDR3 loop is CASSLDQGGTGNHNEQFF. The CDR3 bases are TGTGCCAGCAGCTTAGACCAAGGTGGGACAGGGAACCACAATGAGCAGTTCTTC.

This chain uses TRBV6-5 with TRBJ1-4; D uncertain. The CDR3 is made up of 14 amino acids. Trimming stripped 4 bases from V and 8 bases from J, with 14 bases between. Germline V gene sequence: CDR1 MNHEY, CDR2 SVGAGI. The CDR3 nucleotides are TGTGCCAGCAGTTCGGACGGGTTCAAGGAAAAACTGTTTTTT. The encoded protein is CASSSDGFKEKLFF.

The chain links TRBV18 to TRBJ1-2; D remains unclear. Germline-derived CDR1 and CDR2 are KGHSH and LQKENI. Trimming cost V 3 bases and J 1 base, with 6 bases left between them. The CDR3 runs to 13 residues. The CDR3 DNA is TGTGCCAGCTCACCCACAAGTAACTATGGCTACACCTTC. Translation: CASSPTSNYGYTF.

The chain links TRBV7-9 to TRBJ2-7, with D unresolved. Germline loops: CDR1 SEHNR, CDR2 FQNEAQ (reference sequence). Trimming removed 1 base at V and 7 bases at J, with 5 bases between. This CDR3 region has 11 residues. CDR3 sequence: CASSLGQEQYF. CDR3 coding DNA: TGTGCCAGCAGCTTAGGTCAGGAGCAGTACTTC.

The rearrangement joins TRBV9 to TRBJ2-1; TRBD2 might be the D (5 bases). In germline, CDR1 is SGDLS, CDR2 YYNGEE. The V gene lost 1 base and the J gene lost 5 bases, with 7 bases spanning the gap. CDR3 size: 13 residues. CDR3 nucleotide sequence: TGTGCCAGCAGCGTATGGGAGCACAATGAGCAGTTCTTC. Protein sequence: CASSVWEHNEQFF.

J is TRBJ1-3 and V is TRBV30; a weak D match, TRBD1 (5 bases). Germline V gives CDR1 GTSNPN, CDR2 SVGIG (reference sequence). This CDR3 comprises 14 residues. V was shortened by 1 base and J by 1 base, with 8 bases between the two germline ends. The CDR3 sequence is CAWSGGISGNTIYF. CDR3 bases: TGTGCCTGGAGTGGGGGGATTTCTGGAAACACCATATATTTT.

V is TRBV27 and J is TRBJ1-5, with no clear D. The CDR3 covers 14 residues. The V gene lost 2 bases and the J gene lost 2 bases, with 7 bases spanning the gap. The germline V gene has CDR1 MNHEY and CDR2 SMNVEV (reference sequence). The CDR3: CASSLEAGNQPQHF. In nucleotides, the CDR3 is TGTGCCAGCAGTTTAGAGGCCGGCAATCAGCCCCAGCATTTT.

The chain links TRBV18 to TRBJ1-5; D unresolved. Deletions cut 3 bases from V and 4 bases from J, with 7 bases between. CDR1 and CDR2 from the germline V gene are KGHSH and LQKENI. The CDR3 loop spans 13 amino acids. The CDR3 sequence is CASSPGNNQPQHF. Written as DNA, the CDR3 is TGTGCCAGCTCACCGGGGAATAATCAGCCCCAGCATTTT.

This sequence joins TRBV12-5 and TRBJ2-6, with 7 bases matching TRBD1. The germline gives CDR1 LGHNT, CDR2 FRNRAP. Trimming at V came to 1 base and at J to 0 bases, leaving 9 bases not matched to a gene. This CDR3 has 19 residues. CDR3: CASGLAPGGYTSGANVLTF. CDR3 nucleotides: TGTGCTAGTGGTTTGGCTCCAGGGGGTTACACCTCTGGGGCCAACGTCCTGACTTTC.